This T cell receptor beta chain is drawn from a study of blood T cells in healthy people across ages. Study observations and caveats: Fewer expanded clones and more diversity marked long-lived versus aged donors.

This clonotype was seen only a few times. The antigen is undetermined. The CDR3 loop spans 12 amino acids. Germline V gene data show CDR1 as SQVTM and CDR2 as ANQGSEA. Trimming removed 7 bases at V and 5 bases at J, with 13 bases between. The use of a sample-barcoded 5' primer and a J-beta primer mix characterized a second PCR of 7 to 11 cycles. Each TCR beta cDNA got a 12-nucleotide random molecular identifier. One entry per CDR3 protein, called by TCRdb with MiXCR from the 5' RACE reads. The table shows hundreds of thousands of distinct CDR3 sequences, with under 45% occurring only once. V gene TRBV29-1 combines with J gene TRBJ2-3; D remains ambiguous. The sequencing input was blood. The origin of this receptor is a man aged 60 to 69 in good health. The CDR3 nucleotides read TGCAGCGGCTCGGTCTTCGGAGATACGCAGTATTTT. It translates to CSGSVFGDTQYF.